This T cell receptor beta chain was identified in a study of identical twins. Notes on the study in general: Fewer insertions were carried by abundant cord blood beta clonotypes, but none was seen in memory repertoires. These conclusions were based on statistical analysis (cross-sectional, not following the same donors).

The CDR3 length is 16 residues. With 5 bases removed from V and 0 bases from J, the gap between germline ends came to 16 bases. Germline V lookup: CDR1 KGHSH, CDR2 LQKENI. TCRdb re-called the 5' RACE reads with MiXCR, one entry per CDR3 protein. The sample includes under 300,000 distinct CDR3 sequences, around 15% of them seen just once. Notes on this clonotype: Antigen: not known.

This clonotype originated in a woman between 18 and 29 years old in good health. Sequencing input: memory (CD45RO+) T cells sorted from blood. The chain has TRBV18 and TRBJ1-2; D is undetermined. This CDR3 is CASSSAGSDPNYGYTF. In DNA, the CDR3 is TGTGCCAGCTCATCGGCGGGCTCGGACCCTAACTATGGCTACACCTTC.